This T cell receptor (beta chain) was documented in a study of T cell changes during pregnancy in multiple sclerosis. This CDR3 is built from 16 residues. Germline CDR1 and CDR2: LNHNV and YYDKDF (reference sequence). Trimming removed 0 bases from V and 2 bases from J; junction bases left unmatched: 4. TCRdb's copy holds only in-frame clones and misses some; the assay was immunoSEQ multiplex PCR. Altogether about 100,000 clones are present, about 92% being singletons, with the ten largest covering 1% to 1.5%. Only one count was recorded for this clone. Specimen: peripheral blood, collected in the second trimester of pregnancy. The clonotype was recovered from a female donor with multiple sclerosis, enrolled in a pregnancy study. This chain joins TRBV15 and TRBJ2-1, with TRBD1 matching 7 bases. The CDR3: CATSRETGRAYNEQFF. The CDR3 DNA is TGTGCCACCAGCAGAGAGACAGGGCGGGCCTACAATGAGCAGTTCTTC.